This TCR beta chain stems from a study of control samples from healthy donors and cancer patients. The protocol was immunoSEQ multiplex PCR, while the TCRdb copy is restricted to in-frame clones and leaves out a portion. The data hold 60,000 to 95,000 clones, with approximately 80% observed a single time. This CDR3 region has 14 residues. Trimming stripped 0 bases from V and 5 bases from J, with 7 bases between. Germline CDR1 is LGHNA and CDR2 is YNFKEQ. The sequencing sample was made of blood. The sequence was obtained from a man aged 50 or older in good health. V and J are TRBV4-2 and TRBJ1-4; D not certain. CDR3 protein: CASSQDGKNEKLFF. DNA of the CDR3: TGTGCCAGCAGCCAAGATGGGAAAAATGAAAAACTGTTTTTT.